The subject of this entry is one T cell receptor beta chain. Its antigen is as yet unknown. The repertoire was sequenced with immunoSEQ multiplex PCR; TCRdb's copy has only in-frame clones and lacks some. Here the sample spans millions of clones, about 94% being singletons. The data derive from a study of shared clonotypes between healthy human individuals. Study-wide points: Generation probabilities of non-shared clonotypes were lower (relative to those shared by all four donors).

The CDR3 loop spans 13 amino acids. Between the trimmed V and J ends, which lost 6 bases and 1 base, there was a span of 9 bases. Germline CDR1 is MNHEY and CDR2 is SVGAGI. CD45RO negativity and positive selection for CCR7 defined naive CD8 cells, a population that excluded terminally differentiated effector memory CD45RA+ cells. The clonotype comes from a man between 18 and 29 years old in good health. This chain connects TRBV6-5 to TRBJ1-1; D ambiguous. The sample taken for sequencing was naive CD8+ T cells sorted from blood. The CDR3 reads CASSITANTEAFF. The CDR3 nucleotides are TGTGCCAGCAGCATAACAGCGAACACTGAAGCTTTCTTT.